This T cell receptor beta chain came from a study of blood T cell repertoires in COVID-19. Clones were read by immunoSEQ multiplex PCR, and TCRdb kept only the in-frame ones, dropping some. The sample shows approximately 80,000 clones, around 81% of them seen only once. CDR3 length: 12 residues. V lost 8 bases and J lost 6, with 10 bases in between. Germline V gives CDR1 MDHEN, CDR2 SYDVKM. The TCR was taken from a man older than 75 with acute or convalescent COVID-19. This rearrangement joins TRBV28 to TRBJ1-4, with TRBD1 as a possible D gene (5 bases). The sequenced sample consisted of peripheral blood. CDR3 nucleotides: TGTGCCAGCGGCAGGGAAGATGAAAAACTGTTTTTT. It codes for CASGREDEKLFF.